The clone carrying this T cell receptor beta chain was seen a few times. Those patients picked for sequencing had displayed CD8+CD57+ cell expansion on flow cytometry. The data stem from a study of CD8+CD57+ T cells in acquired aplastic anemia. Genomic DNA served as template for TCR beta VDJ and CDR3 profiling. Using its own MiXCR run on the reads, TCRdb lists one record per CDR3 protein. Of 200,000 or so distinct CDR3 sequences listed, approximately 50% are singletons. The CDR3 length is 13 residues. The V gene lost 5 bases and the J gene lost 3 bases, with 10 bases spanning the gap. From germline, CDR1 is SEHNR and CDR2 FQNEAQ (reference sequence).

This chain joins TRBV7-9 and TRBJ2-5; TRBD2 might be the D (6 bases). The clonotype comes from a human donor with aplastic anemia. The sample consisted of sorted CD4+, CD8+, or CD8+CD57+ T cells (not recorded which) from PBMCs. In nucleotides, the CDR3 is TGTGCCAGCAGCACATCGGGAGAAGAGACCCAGTACTTC. Translation: CASSTSGEETQYF.